Below, one TCR beta chain is given with its context. Antigen: not known. The germline V gene encodes CDR1 SEHNR and CDR2 FQNEAQ (reference sequence). The CDR3 sequence is 13 residues long. V shed 0 bases and J shed 7 bases, with 9 bases lying between them. The sample originates from a study of T cell responses to AZD1222 COVID-19 vaccine. Generated by immunoSEQ multiplex PCR, the TCRdb table keeps only in-frame clones and is missing some. The table lists some 150,000 clones, approximately 88% of them singletons. Points from the study as a whole: Females made up more of the donors, who were largely white British, and clonal diversity may have come out too low.

This clonotype originated in an adult in good health. The sequencing here drew on peripheral blood, taken on day 0 of AZD1222 vaccination. The rearrangement uses TRBV7-9 and TRBJ1-1; possible D gene TRBD1, 6 bases. The CDR3 loop reads CASSLARQVEAFF. The DNA for the CDR3 is TGTGCCAGCAGCTTAGCGCGACAGGTTGAAGCTTTCTTT.